This passage covers 16 T cell receptor beta chains from one sample sequenced in a study of post-analysis software for immune sequencing data (dated by TCRdb to the mid-2010s). Broad study findings and their caveats: Significantly higher frequencies in patients than in controls were found for roughly 5 TRBV segments, including TRBV5-6, TRBV5-1 and TRBV20-1.

For these TCRs, the target antigens are not known. Library construction relied on PCR. Sequencing relied on an Illumina HiSeq 2500. To reduce PCR and sequencing biases, unique molecular identifiers were incorporated into the TCR beta cDNA libraries. TCRdb handled the public reads itself, with Q25 trimming in fastp and clone calling in MiXCR, and kept productive beta chains. A single entry per CDR3 protein holds the most common genes and DNA from its merged rows. This sample is represented by about 180,000 distinct CDR3 sequences; around 28% of them were singletons. The ten biggest clones cover approximately 1.4% of the sample. The source material was blood. These receptors were obtained from a girl aged 10-17 years with multiple sclerosis.

This clonotype showed up just a few times. The chain has TRBV5-1 and TRBJ2-1; possible D gene TRBD2, 6 bases. V lost 0 bases and J 14 bases, leaving 15 bases between the germline ends. Germline CDR1 and CDR2: SGHRS and YFSETQ. The CDR3 spans 13 residues. CDR3 sequence reads: CASSLDLGTSKFF. CDR3 sequence (DNA): TGCGCCAGCAGCTTGGATCTGGGGACTTCGAAGTTCTTC.

This clonotype was seen a handful of times. The chain recombines TRBV24-1 with TRBJ2-3; TRBD2 matches 7 bases. This CDR3 has 15 amino acids. Germline-derived CDR1 and CDR2 are KGHDR and SFDVKD. With V trimmed by 5 bases and J by 2 bases, 6 bases remained unmatched. The CDR3 loop is CATSVGLHYTDTQYF. As DNA, the CDR3 is TGTGCCACCAGTGTGGGACTACATTACACAGATACGCAGTATTTT.

This clonotype was picked up many times. The chain carries TRBV12-3 or TRBV12-4 and TRBJ2-5; D call uncertain. CDR3 size: 14 residues. With 4 bases removed from V and 1 base from J, the gap between germline ends came to 10 bases. Written as DNA, the CDR3 is TGTGCCAGCAGTTCACGAGTATTCCAAGAGACCCAGTACTTC. This sequence encodes CASSSRVFQETQYF.

This chain connects TRBV19 to TRBJ1-2; D possibly corresponds to TRBD1 (5 bases). Between the trimmed V and J ends, which lost 1 base and 3 bases, there was a span of 9 bases. CDR3 length: 14 residues. Germline CDR1 reads LNHDA; CDR2 reads SQIVND (reference sequence). The CDR3 region is CASSIGPGHYGYTF. CDR3 sequence (DNA): TGTGCCAGTAGTATAGGGCCGGGGCACTATGGCTACACCTTC.

There are a few counts of this clonotype. The chain's CDR3 is CASLIAGGMDEQFF. The DNA for the CDR3 is TGTGCCAGCCTAATAGCGGGAGGGATGGATGAGCAGTTCTTC. This chain joins TRBV12-3 or TRBV12-4 and TRBJ2-1; TRBD2 aligns across 11 bases. J was trimmed by 8 bases and V by 8 bases; bases with no gene match: 8. The CDR3 has 14 amino acids.

This clonotype was counted ten times or more. This chain uses TRBV10-1 with TRBJ2-7; D gene unclear. The CDR3 has 13 residues. The V and J ends lost 0 bases and 2 bases respectively, with 5 bases between them. Germline V gene lookup returns CDR1 WNHNN and CDR2 SYGVQD (reference sequence). CDR3 in amino acids: CASSESHPYEQYF. In DNA form, the CDR3 reads TGCGCCAGCAGTGAGTCGCATCCCTACGAGCAGTACTTC.

The table lists this clonotype with many counts. The genes are TRBV12-3 or TRBV12-4 and TRBJ2-3; no firm D call. The CDR3 sequence is 12 residues long. The V end was cut by 5 bases, the J end by 9 bases, with 12 bases between. The CDR3 region has the DNA TGTGCCAGCAGTATAGGAGCCTTAACGCAGTATTTT. This sequence encodes CASSIGALTQYF.

Notes on this clonotype: This sequence may be a read error, since a much larger clone differs from it by one base. The V call is TRBV6-2 or TRBV6-3, the J call TRBJ2-7; D gene uncertain. CDR1 is MNHEY, CDR2 SVGEGT, per germline. V lost 2 bases to trimming and J lost 6 bases, with 5 bases between them. The CDR3 is 11 residues long. Written as DNA, the CDR3 is TGTGCCAGCAGTTACGGGGTCGAGCAGTACTTC. It codes for CASSYGVEQYF.

In regard to this clonotype: This may come from a read error, since a much larger clone is one base off. The genes are TRBV10-3 and TRBJ2-7; D is uncertain. The CDR3 has 15 residues. The germline CDR1 and CDR2 sequences are ENHRY and SYGVKD. This chain's CDR3 is CATSESMGSSYEQYF. CDR3 coding DNA: TGTGCCACCAGTGAGTCGATGGGCAGCTCTTACGAGCAGTACTTC.

This clonotype was observed at least ten times. The chain combines TRBV28 with TRBJ1-2; the match to TRBD1 covers 7 bases. CDR1 and CDR2 (germline): MDHEN, SYDVKM. This CDR3 is built from 15 residues. Trimming removed 4 bases from V and 1 base from J; junction bases left unmatched: 6. CDR3 sequence: CASSSPPGGNYGYTF. CDR3 bases: TGTGCCAGCAGTTCCCCCCCAGGGGGTAACTATGGCTACACCTTC.

Concerning this clonotype: A read error may produce the germline difference seen at one junction end. This chain links TRBV14 with TRBJ2-7; D may be TRBD2 (6 bases). Germline V gene data show CDR1 as SGHDN and CDR2 as FVKESK. The CDR3 has 15 amino acids. CDR3 residues: CASSQGLLAGTEQYF. The DNA of the CDR3 is TGTGCCAGTAGCCAAGGCTTGCTGGCGGGGACCGAGCAGTACTTC.

There are many counts of this clonotype. The chain is built from TRBV4-1 and TRBJ2-1, with 7 bases aligning to TRBD2. The CDR3 has 15 residues. Germline V gene data show CDR1 as MGHRA and CDR2 as YSYEKL. Germline trimming cut 4 bases from V and 5 bases from J; bases unmatched to any gene: 8. The CDR3 DNA is TGCGCCAGCAGCCTACTAGCGCGTTTCGACAATGAGCAGTTCTTC. Encoded protein: CASSLLARFDNEQFF.

This clonotype has at least ten counts. This chain uses TRBV6-5 with TRBJ1-1, with D possibly TRBD1 on 6 matching bases. CDR1 is MNHEY, CDR2 SVGAGI, per germline. The CDR3 has 14 amino acids. The V end lost 0 bases, the J end lost 7 bases, and 12 bases lay between the germline ends. The CDR3 coding sequence is TGTGCCAGCAGTTACTCTCGGGGGGCGGATGAAGCTTTCTTT. The encoded protein is CASSYSRGADEAFF.

This clonotype was observed at least ten times. The chain joins TRBV29-1 to TRBJ2-1, with TRBD2 matching 13 bases. The CDR3 spans 19 residues. The germline V gene has CDR1 SQVTM and CDR2 ANQGSEA. V trimming: 5 bases; J trimming: 5 bases; junction bases outside the gene matches: 18. The CDR3, as DNA: TGCAGCGTTTCTAGTATGTGGTCTACTAGCGGGAGGGAAAACAATGAGCAGTTCTTC. It specifies CSVSSMWSTSGRENNEQFF.

This clonotype was counted many times. This rearrangement joins TRBV27 to TRBJ2-7, with D possibly being TRBD2 (6 bases). The V gene's germline CDR1 is MNHEY and CDR2 SMNVEV (reference sequence). Deletions cut 0 bases from V and 3 bases from J, with 9 bases between. The CDR3 extends over 14 amino acids. CDR3 protein: CASSLSAGYYEQYF. The CDR3 DNA reads as TGTGCCAGCAGTTTATCGGCGGGGTACTACGAGCAGTACTTC.

This clonotype was counted only a few times. Given a much more abundant clone one base away, this may be a read error. The chain links TRBV15 to TRBJ2-1, with 8 nucleotides matching TRBD1. The CDR3 is 14 residues long. Trimming cost V 3 bases and J 10 bases; bases outside gene matches: 8. Per germline, CDR1 LNHNV and CDR2 YYDKDF (reference sequence). CDR3 residues: CATSSLPGGYEQFF. The CDR3 DNA reads as TGTGCCACCAGCAGTCTACCAGGGGGCTACGAGCAGTTCTTC.